This record covers a single TCR beta chain. Its antigen remains unknown. Germline trimming cut 7 bases from V and 3 bases from J; bases unmatched to any gene: 4. The CDR3 loop spans 13 amino acids. The data stem from a study of blood T cells in healthy people across ages. Primers used in a second PCR of about 7 to 11 cycles were a sample-barcoded 5' primer and a J-beta primer mix. Every cDNA molecule carried a tag from a template-switch adaptor bearing 12 random nucleotides. TCRdb called the 5' RACE reads again in MiXCR, with one record for every CDR3 protein. The sample has about 640,000 distinct CDR3 sequences; 58% are singletons. General study findings and limits: Across the age range, TCR beta diversity per million T cells fell in a roughly linear way.

The clonotype originates from a man aged 55 to 69 in good health. The material sequenced was blood. The genes are TRBV12-3 or TRBV12-4 and TRBJ2-7; 9 nucleotides line up with TRBD2. CDR3 DNA sequence: TGTGCCAGCACGAGCGGGGGGCGCTACGAGCAGTACTTC. This codes for CASTSGGRYEQYF.